This T cell receptor (beta chain) stems from a study of OX40 agonist ivuxolimab in advanced cancers. About the study: Patients' therapy was ivuxolimab, an antibody that acts as an agonist of OX40 (CD134). People who had prior anti-PD-1, anti-PD-L1 or anti-CTLA-4 therapy could take part, and around 40% had some. Every patient in dose escalation had hepatocellular carcinoma, melanoma, renal cell or head and neck cancer. Findings and caveats of the study: Average numbers of expanded clones were greater in CD8+ T cells than in CD4+.

Only one count was recorded for this clone. What it binds is unknown. Assay: immunoSEQ multiplex PCR; the TCRdb copy retains only in-frame clones and omits some. The sample holds about 73,000 clones, approximately 90% seen once. The TCR was taken from an adult with an advanced solid tumor such as melanoma, head and neck, liver or kidney cancer. This material consisted of CD4+ or CD8+ T cells sorted from blood, taken in a trial of the OX40 agonist ivuxolimab.

The CDR3 loop reads CASSWIGSVSAYNEQFF. The CDR3, as DNA: TGTGCCAGCAGCTGGATAGGTTCGGTGTCCGCATACAATGAGCAGTTCTTC. The J gene is TRBJ2-1, the V gene TRBV27; D unclear. Trimming took 6 bases from V and 4 from J, leaving 22 bases between them. The CDR3 length is 17 residues. Germline CDR1 reads MNHEY; CDR2 reads SMNVEV (reference sequence).